These 11 T cell receptor beta chains were all obtained from the same sample, sequenced in a study of T cells after yellow fever vaccination. TCRdb reanalysed the 5' RACE reads using MiXCR and keeps one entry per CDR3 protein. The table includes hundreds of thousands of distinct CDR3 sequences, 8.5% to 9% detected once. The sample was PBMCs, taken on the day of the first yellow fever vaccination. The receptors come from a young man who received the YFV17D yellow fever vaccine.

This clonotype came up a few times. This rearrangement joins TRBV10-3 to TRBJ2-7; TRBD1 matches at 12 bases. CDR1 ENHRY and CDR2 SYGVKD come from the germline V gene. The CDR3 has 13 amino acids. V was pared by 10 bases and J by 6 bases, with 7 bases of the junction left unmatched. The CDR3 spells CATRDRGRPEQYV. The CDR3 region has the DNA TGTGCCACCCGGGACAGGGGGCGTCCCGAGCAGTACGTC.

This clonotype occurred many times. The chain uses TRBV4-2 and TRBJ1-1, with unresolved D. There are 16 residues in the CDR3. V dropped 0 bases and J dropped 1 base, with 12 bases sitting between them. The germline CDR1 and CDR2 sequences are LGHNA and YNFKEQ. CDR3 in amino acids: CASSQDSYSWNTEAFF. DNA of the CDR3: TGTGCCAGCAGCCAAGATTCCTACTCGTGGAACACTGAAGCTTTCTTT.

As to this clonotype: A single base separates this from a much larger clone, so it may be a read error. The chain links TRBV6-5 to TRBJ1-1; tentative D call: TRBD1 (6 bases). Per the germline V gene, CDR1 is MNHEY and CDR2 is SVGAGI. The CDR3 totals 16 residues. The CDR3 sequence: CASSYSRRGGNTEDFF. In nucleotides, the CDR3 is TGTGCCAGCAGTTACTCCAGGAGAGGGGGGAACACTGAAGATTTCTTT.

This clonotype was picked up a small number of times. CDR3 in amino acids: CASSVRGLYNEQFF. CDR3 bases: TGTGCCAGCAGTGTTAGGGGTCTCTACAATGAGCAGTTCTTC. This chain joins TRBV11-3 and TRBJ2-1; maybe TRBD1 (5 bases). The CDR3 totals 14 residues. Per germline, CDR1 SGHNT and CDR2 YENEEA. The V gene lost 6 bases and the J gene lost 3 bases, with 12 bases spanning the gap.

There are a few counts of this clonotype. The J gene is TRBJ2-3, the V gene TRBV12-3 or TRBV12-4, with D maybe TRBD1 (5 bases). Trimming stripped 3 bases from V and 1 base from J, with 14 bases between. The CDR3 has 16 amino acids. The CDR3 sequence is CASSFSNRLRTDTQYF. CDR3 bases: TGTGCCAGCAGTTTTTCGAACAGGCTCCGCACAGATACGCAGTATTTT.

The chain couples TRBV6-1 to TRBJ2-1; no clear D. V was pared by 4 bases and J by 1 base, with 11 bases between. Germline V gives CDR1 MNHNS, CDR2 SASEGT. The CDR3 sequence is 15 residues long. As DNA, the CDR3 is TGTGCCAGCAGTGGTTTCCCGGGTTCCTACAATGAGCAGTTCTTC. Its protein product is CASSGFPGSYNEQFF.

Regarding this clonotype: A much larger clone is a single base away; this may be a read error. The chain combines TRBV6-2 or TRBV6-3 with TRBJ2-2; D gene unclear. The CDR3 runs 12 residues. The germline gives CDR1 MNHEY, CDR2 SVGEGT. The CDR3 protein is CVSSYFTGELFF. CDR3 in DNA: TGTGTCAGCAGTTACTTTACCGGGGAGCTGTTTTTT.

The genes are TRBV7-9 and TRBJ2-1; no clear D gene. Trimming stripped 4 bases from V and 10 bases from J, with 11 bases between. Germline V gene sequence: CDR1 SEHNR, CDR2 FQNEAQ (reference sequence). The CDR3 length is 12 residues. DNA for the CDR3: TGTGCCAGCAGCTACGTGACACTCGAGCAGTTCTTC. Translated, it gives CASSYVTLEQFF.

This clonotype was counted many times. This sequence joins TRBV19 and TRBJ1-2, with a possible D match to TRBD1 (6 bases). Trimming shortened V by 4 bases and J by 2 bases, and 8 bases separated the two germline ends. This CDR3 comprises 13 residues. CDR1 LNHDA and CDR2 SQIVND come from the germline V gene (reference sequence). This CDR3 reads CASSNRENYGYTF. In DNA, the CDR3 is TGTGCCAGTAGTAACAGGGAGAACTATGGCTACACCTTC.

The chain couples TRBV7-2 to TRBJ2-4; tentatively, D is TRBD1 (5 bases). The germline CDR1 and CDR2 sequences are SGHTA and FQGNSA. Trimming stripped 5 bases from V and 13 bases from J, with 15 bases between. This CDR3 has 12 amino acids. The CDR3 DNA follows: TGTGCCAGCAGCCCCCAACAGGTCCCGCAGTACTTC. Its protein product is CASSPQQVPQYF.

This clonotype was detected many times. The chain employs TRBV4-1 and TRBJ1-4; D is undetermined. Trimming stripped 4 bases from V and 7 bases from J, with 16 bases between. This CDR3 region has 15 residues. Germline values: CDR1 MGHRA, CDR2 YSYEKL. This CDR3 reads CASSPGPQRAEKLFF. CDR3 nucleotide sequence: TGCGCCAGCAGCCCGGGCCCTCAGAGAGCTGAAAAACTGTTTTTT.